Each of the 24 T cell receptor beta chains below was sequenced from the same sample in a study of blood T cell repertoires in COVID-19. The data were produced by immunoSEQ multiplex PCR, yet TCRdb's version contains in-frame clones alone and is incomplete. The repertoire consists of 80,000 or so clones, with about nine tenths occurring once and the leading ten covering roughly 2.3%. The material sequenced was peripheral blood. These TCRs come from a man aged 50-59 years with acute or convalescent COVID-19.

The chain employs TRBV2 and TRBJ1-5; 8 bases line up with TRBD1. Trimming cost V 2 bases and J 7 bases; bases outside gene matches: 7. The germline V gene encodes CDR1 SNHLY and CDR2 FYNNEI. This CDR3 comprises 15 residues. CDR3 nucleotides: TGTGCCAGCAGTGAATATGGGACAGGATTACAGCCCCAGCATTTT. Translated, it gives CASSEYGTGLQPQHF.

This clone was counted only a few times. The genes are TRBV6-5 and TRBJ1-2, with D uncertain. V was trimmed by 5 bases and J by 3 bases, leaving 16 bases between them. The germline V gene encodes CDR1 MNHEY and CDR2 SVGAGI. The CDR3 has 15 amino acids. In nucleotides, the CDR3 is TGTGCCAGCAGTCAGAGCGGGAGGGCCTACTATGGCTACACCTTC. Protein: CASSQSGRAYYGYTF.

CDR3 in amino acids: CASSHQVGGPEAFF. The DNA for the CDR3 is TGTGCCAGCAGCCATCAGGTGGGTGGCCCTGAAGCTTTCTTT. V usage is TRBV11-2 and J usage is TRBJ1-1; D not resolved. The ends were cut back, 5 bases at V and 6 bases at J, with 16 bases in the middle. The CDR3 contains 14 residues. Germline CDR1 SGHAT, CDR2 FQNNGV. Variable domain in full (rest from reference TRBV11-2 and TRBJ1-1): EAGVAQSPRYKIIEKRQSVAFWCNPISGHATLYWYQQILGQGPKLLIQFQNNGVVDDSQLPKDRFSAERLKGVDSTLKIQPAKLEDSAVYLCASSHQVGGPEAFFGQGTRLTVV.

The CDR3 coding sequence is TGTGCCAGCAGCCAGAGACAGGGGGTTGGCGAAAAACTGTTTTTT. Translation: CASSQRQGVGEKLFF. J is TRBJ1-4 and V is TRBV14; 9 nucleotides line up with TRBD1. Germline lookup yields CDR1 SGHDN and CDR2 FVKESK. The V and J ends lost 3 bases and 8 bases, in that order; junction bases with no gene match: 7. The CDR3 runs 15 residues.

The CDR3 DNA sequence: TGTGCCAGCAGTGAGGCGGAAAACTATAATTCACCCCTCCACTTT. It specifies CASSEAENYNSPLHF. The chain combines TRBV2 with TRBJ1-6, with D unresolved. Looked up from germline, CDR1 is SNHLY and CDR2 is FYNNEI. Trimming stripped 3 bases from V and 3 bases from J, with 9 bases between. This CDR3 has 15 amino acids.

The gene calls are TRBV27 and TRBJ1-2, with D possibly matching TRBD1 (6 bases). Trimming cost V 5 bases and J 8 bases, with 24 bases left between them. The V gene's germline CDR1 is MNHEY and CDR2 SMNVEV (reference sequence). The CDR3 has 16 amino acids. The CDR3 region has the DNA TGTGCCAGCAGTCCCCATGACAGGATTCGCTCGGGGGGCTACACCTTC. It codes for CASSPHDRIRSGGYTF.

The chain joins TRBV7-2 to TRBJ1-1; tentative D call: TRBD1 (6 bases). In germline, CDR1 is SGHTA, CDR2 FQGNSA. V was trimmed by 5 bases and J by 6 bases, leaving 19 bases between them. This CDR3 contains 15 residues. The CDR3 loop is CASSPRGGSLSEAFF. Here the CDR3 DNA reads TGTGCCAGCAGCCCCAGAGGGGGTAGTCTCTCTGAAGCTTTCTTT.

The chain combines TRBV10-3 with TRBJ1-6; the D gene is possibly TRBD1 (6 bases). V shed 4 bases and J shed 6 bases, with 7 bases lying between them. This CDR3 has 13 amino acids. Germline loops: CDR1 ENHRY, CDR2 SYGVKD. The CDR3 here is CAISAQGNSPLHF. For the CDR3, the DNA is TGTGCCATCAGTGCACAGGGTAATTCACCCCTCCACTTT.

The V call is TRBV2, the J call TRBJ2-2, with 7 bases aligning to TRBD1. Germline V gene lookup returns CDR1 SNHLY and CDR2 FYNNEI. With V trimmed by 4 bases and J by 1 base, 0 bases remained unmatched. The CDR3 is 14 residues long. CDR3 in DNA: TGTGCCAGCAGTGGGGACAGGAACACCGGGGAGCTGTTTTTT. Translation: CASSGDRNTGELFF.

The chain joins TRBV24-1 to TRBJ2-3, with TRBD2 as a possible D gene (6 bases). Looked up from germline, CDR1 is KGHDR and CDR2 is SFDVKD. The CDR3 is 12 amino acids. V was clipped by 6 bases and J by 3 bases, with 6 bases between them. CDR3: CATSRGTDTQYF. The CDR3 DNA sequence: TGTGCCACCAGTCGGGGGACAGATACGCAGTATTTT.

The J gene is TRBJ1-5, the V gene TRBV2; D perhaps matches TRBD1 (6 bases). This CDR3 is built from 16 residues. Germline CDR1 reads SNHLY; CDR2 reads FYNNEI. Deletions cut 5 bases from V and 0 bases from J, with 14 bases between. For the CDR3, the DNA is TGTGCCAGCAGTTCGTCTGGGACATATAGCAATCAGCCCCAGCATTTT. Its translation is CASSSSGTYSNQPQHF. Combining the CDR3 with reference TRBV2 and TRBJ1-5 gives the whole variable domain EPEVTQTPSHQVTQMGQEVILRCVPISNHLYFYWYRQILGQKVEFLVSFYNNEISEKSEIFDDQFSVERPDGSNFTLKIRSTKLEDSAMYFCASSSSGTYSNQPQHFGDGTRLSIL.

The rearrangement joins TRBV3-1 (or the pseudogene TRBV3-2) to TRBJ1-3; D is undetermined. The CDR3 sequence is 15 residues long. The V and J ends lost 4 bases and 0 bases respectively, with 10 bases between them. In germline, CDR1 is LGHDT, CDR2 YNNKEL (reference sequence). The CDR3 sequence: CASSPSALSGNTIYF. The CDR3, as DNA: TGTGCCAGCAGCCCAAGCGCGCTCTCTGGAAACACCATATATTTT.

The rearrangement joins TRBV7-2 to TRBJ2-1; 13 bases are shared with TRBD2. V was pared by 2 bases and J by 7 bases, with 2 bases of the junction left unmatched. Germline-derived CDR1 and CDR2 are SGHTA and FQGNSA. The CDR3 is 15 residues long. This chain's CDR3 is CASSLTSGGVNEQFF. CDR3 DNA sequence: TGTGCCAGCAGCTTAACTAGCGGGGGGGTGAATGAGCAGTTCTTC.

The chain combines TRBV9 with TRBJ2-7; 16 nucleotides line up with TRBD2. Germline V lookup: CDR1 SGDLS, CDR2 YYNGEE. The trim removed 4 bases at V and 7 bases at J, leaving 5 bases unmatched. There are 15 residues in the CDR3. DNA of the CDR3: TGTGCCAGCAGCCCTGGGACTAGCGGGAGGGTTGAGCAGTACTTC. It translates to CASSPGTSGRVEQYF.

The gene calls are TRBV7-8 and TRBJ1-2, with D uncertain. Germline CDR1 and CDR2: SGHVS and FQNEAQ. Between the trimmed V and J ends, which lost 1 base and 4 bases, there was a span of 4 bases. The CDR3 sequence is 12 residues long. CDR3 residues: CASSLDSYGYTF. The DNA for the CDR3 is TGTGCCAGCAGCTTAGACAGCTATGGCTACACCTTC.

The rearrangement joins TRBV28 to TRBJ1-5, with 7 bases that match TRBD1. V shed 6 bases, J shed 2 bases, and the junction held 7 bases outside the gene matches. The CDR3 spans 15 residues. In germline, CDR1 is MDHEN, CDR2 SYDVKM. This CDR3 is CASRPIDRGNQPQHF. CDR3 in DNA: TGTGCCAGCAGACCAATCGACAGGGGCAATCAGCCCCAGCATTTT. Filled out from reference TRBV28 and TRBJ1-5, the complete variable domain reads DVKVTQSSRYLVKRTGEKVFLECVQDMDHENMFWYRQDPGLGLRLIYFSYDVKMKEKGDIPEGYSVSREKKERFSLILESASTNQTSMYLCASRPIDRGNQPQHFGDGTRLSIL.

This rearrangement joins TRBV7-9 to TRBJ2-1; TRBD2 is a possible D gene (5 bases). The CDR3 extends over 14 amino acids. V dropped 2 bases and J dropped 9 bases, with 14 bases sitting between them. Germline CDR1 is SEHNR and CDR2 is FQNEAQ (reference sequence). Here the CDR3 reads CASSLTRVEGEQFF. The DNA of the CDR3 is TGTGCCAGCAGCTTAACGCGGGTTGAGGGTGAGCAGTTCTTC.

The rearrangement links TRBV19 to TRBJ1-5; 8 nucleotides agree with TRBD1. This CDR3 is 16 amino acids long. From germline, CDR1 is LNHDA and CDR2 SQIVND (reference sequence). With 6 bases clipped from V and 2 bases from J, the junction kept 9 bases outside the gene matches. The CDR3 coding sequence is TGTGCCAGTAGGATTCTCCTGGACAGGGGCAATCAGCCCCAGCATTTT. As protein: CASRILLDRGNQPQHF.

The CDR3 is CASSPRGGSGNEQFF. For the CDR3, the DNA is TGTGCCAGCAGCCCTCGGGGGGGGTCGGGCAATGAGCAGTTCTTC. The chain is built from TRBV9 and TRBJ2-1; 8 bases fit TRBD2. J gave up 6 bases and V 4 bases, and 9 bases lay outside the gene matches. There are 15 residues in the CDR3. Germline lookup yields CDR1 SGDLS and CDR2 YYNGEE.

The chain uses TRBV5-1 and TRBJ2-3; TRBD2 matches at 7 bases. CDR3 length: 13 residues. From germline, CDR1 is SGHRS and CDR2 YFSETQ. Trimming took 4 bases from V and 6 from J; bases not matched to a gene: 5. The CDR3 here is CASSPGGGDTQYF. The CDR3 coding sequence is TGCGCCAGCAGCCCGGGGGGAGGGGATACGCAGTATTTT.

The chain carries TRBV5-1 and TRBJ2-7, with D maybe TRBD2 (5 bases). The germline V and J ends were trimmed by 4 bases and 5 bases, with 25 bases remaining between them. Germline assignment: CDR1 SGHRS and CDR2 YFSETQ. The CDR3 spans 17 residues. CDR3 region: CASSADQLSRAGDEQYF. The CDR3 DNA is TGCGCCAGCAGCGCGGACCAATTATCGAGGGCCGGGGACGAGCAGTACTTC. Combining the CDR3 with reference TRBV5-1 and TRBJ2-7 gives the whole variable domain KAGVTQTPRYLIKTRGQQVTLSCSPISGHRSVSWYQQTPGQGLQFLFEYFSETQRNKGNFPGRFSGRQFSNSRSEMNVSTLELGDSALYLCASSADQLSRAGDEQYFGPGTRLTVT.

This sequence joins TRBV5-1 and TRBJ2-5, with a possible D match to TRBD2 (7 bases). V lost 0 bases and J lost 5, with 14 bases in between. CDR3 size: 15 residues. Germline CDR1 reads SGHRS; CDR2 reads YFSETQ. The CDR3 DNA reads TGCGCCAGCAGCTTGGTGGGGGGGGGCGCGGAGACCCAGTACTTC. Translated: CASSLVGGGAETQYF.

The rearrangement joins TRBV7-9 to TRBJ1-2; 8 nucleotides match TRBD1. Germline V CDR1 and CDR2: SEHNR, FQNEAQ (reference sequence). J was trimmed by 6 bases and V by 6 bases; bases with no gene match: 9. The CDR3 is made up of 14 amino acids. As DNA, the CDR3 is TGTGCCAGCAGTAGAGGACAGGGAAGCCATGGCTACACCTTC. It yields the protein CASSRGQGSHGYTF.

The gene calls are TRBV2 and TRBJ2-3, with TRBD1 as a possible D gene (5 bases). Germline loops: CDR1 SNHLY, CDR2 FYNNEI. This CDR3 contains 14 residues. V was trimmed by 10 bases and J by 2 bases, leaving 16 bases between them. The CDR3 nucleotides read TGTGCCACCCTATCCGACAGCAACACAGATACGCAGTATTTT. Protein sequence: CATLSDSNTDTQYF. The full variable domain, with the rest looked up from reference TRBV2 and TRBJ2-3, is EPEVTQTPSHQVTQMGQEVILRCVPISNHLYFYWYRQILGQKVEFLVSFYNNEISEKSEIFDDQFSVERPDGSNFTLKIRSTKLEDSAMYFCATLSDSNTDTQYFGPGTRLTVL.